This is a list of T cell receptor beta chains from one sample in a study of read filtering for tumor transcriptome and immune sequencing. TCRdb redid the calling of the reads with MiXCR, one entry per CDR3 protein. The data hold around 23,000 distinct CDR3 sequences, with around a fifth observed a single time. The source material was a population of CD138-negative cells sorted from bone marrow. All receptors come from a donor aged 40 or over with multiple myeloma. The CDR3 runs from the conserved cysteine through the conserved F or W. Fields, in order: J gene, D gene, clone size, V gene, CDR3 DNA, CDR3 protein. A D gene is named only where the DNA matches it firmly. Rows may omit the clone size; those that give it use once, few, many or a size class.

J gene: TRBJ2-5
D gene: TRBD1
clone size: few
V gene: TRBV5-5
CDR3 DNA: TGTGCCAGCAGCGGGACAGGGGGCTTTCTGATTGAGACCCAGTACTTC
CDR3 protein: CASSGTGGFLIETQYF

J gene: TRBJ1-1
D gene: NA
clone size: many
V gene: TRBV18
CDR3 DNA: TGTGCCAGCTCACCAGGGCAGGGACTTGCAGCTTTCTTT
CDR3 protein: CASSPGQGLAAFF

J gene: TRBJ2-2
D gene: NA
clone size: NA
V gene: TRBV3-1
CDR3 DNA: TGTGCCAGCAGCCAAGGTCCGAACACCGGGGAGCTGTTTTTT
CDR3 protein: CASSQGPNTGELFF

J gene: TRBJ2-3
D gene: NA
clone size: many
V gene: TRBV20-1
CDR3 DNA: TGCAGTGCTAAGCAGTTCCAACTTGGGGATACGCAGTATTTT
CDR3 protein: CSAKQFQLGDTQYF

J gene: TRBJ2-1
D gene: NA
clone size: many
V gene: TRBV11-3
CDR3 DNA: TGTGCCAGCAGCAGAAGTAACAATGAGCAGTTCTTC
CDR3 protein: CASSRSNNEQFF

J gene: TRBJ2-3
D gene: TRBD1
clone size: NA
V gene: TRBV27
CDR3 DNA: TGTGCCAGCAACGACAGGGCCCCGCGCACAGATACGCAGTATTTT
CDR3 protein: CASNDRAPRTDTQYF

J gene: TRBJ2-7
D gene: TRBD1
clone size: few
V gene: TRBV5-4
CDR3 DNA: TGTGCCAGCAGCGGGCCGGACAGGGCAACCGAGCAGTACTTC
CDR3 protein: CASSGPDRATEQYF

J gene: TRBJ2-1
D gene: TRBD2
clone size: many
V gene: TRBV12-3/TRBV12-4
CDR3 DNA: TGTGCCAGCGGAAGACTAGCAGCCTACAATGAGCAGTTCTTC
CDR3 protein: CASGRLAAYNEQFF

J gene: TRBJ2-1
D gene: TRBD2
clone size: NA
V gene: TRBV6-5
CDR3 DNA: TGTGCCAGCAGTAGGCCGCGGCAGGGAATCGGGGGGATATACAATGAGCAGTTCTTC
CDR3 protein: CASSRPRQGIGGIYNEQFF

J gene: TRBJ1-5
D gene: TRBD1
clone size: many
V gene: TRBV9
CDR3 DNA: TGTGCCAGCAGCACGGGACAGGAGGATCAGCCCCAGCATTTT
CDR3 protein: CASSTGQEDQPQHF

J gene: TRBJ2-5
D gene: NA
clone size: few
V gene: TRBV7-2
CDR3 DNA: TGTGCCAGCAGCTTAGTTACTACTTCAGCTAGGGAGACCCAGTACTTC
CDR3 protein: CASSLVTTSARETQYF

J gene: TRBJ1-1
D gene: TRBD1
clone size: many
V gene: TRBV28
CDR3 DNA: TGTGCCAGCAGCAGACAGGGTTTGAACACTGAAGCTTTCTTT
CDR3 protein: CASSRQGLNTEAFF

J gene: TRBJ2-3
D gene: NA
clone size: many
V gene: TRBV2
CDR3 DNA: TGTGCCAGCAGTGAAGCGCTTCGAGGGGAGACAGATACGCAGTATTTT
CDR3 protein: CASSEALRGETDTQYF

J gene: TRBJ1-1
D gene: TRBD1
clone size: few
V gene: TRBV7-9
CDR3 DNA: TGTGCCAGCAGCACTTGGACAGGGTACACTGAAGCTTTCTTT
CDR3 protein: CASSTWTGYTEAFF

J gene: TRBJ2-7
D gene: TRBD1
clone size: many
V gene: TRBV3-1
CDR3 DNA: TGTGCCAGCAGCCGGGACAGCTCCTACGAGCAGTACTTC
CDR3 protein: CASSRDSSYEQYF

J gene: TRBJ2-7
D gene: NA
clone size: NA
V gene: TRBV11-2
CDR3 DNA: TGTGCCAGCAGCTTAGGCGTCGGGGTTCAGCTCGAGCAGTACTTC
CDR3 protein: CASSLGVGVQLEQYF

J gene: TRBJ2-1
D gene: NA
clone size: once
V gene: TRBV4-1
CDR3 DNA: TGCGCCAGCAGCTTCACACAGGACGAAATCTACAATGAGCAGTTCTTC
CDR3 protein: CASSFTQDEIYNEQFF

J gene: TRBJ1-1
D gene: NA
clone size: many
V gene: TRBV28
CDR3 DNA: TGTGCCAGCCAACATCGGGTCCACACTGAAGCTTTCTTT
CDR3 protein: CASQHRVHTEAFF

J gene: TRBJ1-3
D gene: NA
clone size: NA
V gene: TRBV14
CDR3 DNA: TGTGCCAGCAGCCACACCGGAAACACCATATATTTT
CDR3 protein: CASSHTGNTIYF

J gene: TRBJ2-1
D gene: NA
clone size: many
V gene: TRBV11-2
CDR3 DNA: TGTGCCAGCAGCCCGCCGGGGGGCATTAATGAGCAGTTCTTC
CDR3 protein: CASSPPGGINEQFF

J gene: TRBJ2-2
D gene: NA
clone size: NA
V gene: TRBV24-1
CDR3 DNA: TGTGCCACCAGTGACCCTACGGACGGGACCGGGGAGCTGTTGTTT
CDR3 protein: CATSDPTDGTGELLF

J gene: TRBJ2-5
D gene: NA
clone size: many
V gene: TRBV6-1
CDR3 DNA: TGTGCCAGCACTGTTGACTTGGGGACCCAGTACTTC
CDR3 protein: CASTVDLGTQYF

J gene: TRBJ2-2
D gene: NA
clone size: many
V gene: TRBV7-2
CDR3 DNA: TGTGCCAGCAGCCCCTTGCGCCGGGAGCTGTTTTTT
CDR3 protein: CASSPLRRELFF

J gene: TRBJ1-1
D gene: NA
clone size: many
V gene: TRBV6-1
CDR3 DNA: TGTGCCAGCGGCGTGGAGACAAGCCAGAACACTGAAGCTTTCTTT
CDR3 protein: CASGVETSQNTEAFF

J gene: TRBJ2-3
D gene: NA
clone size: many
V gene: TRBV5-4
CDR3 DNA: TGTGCCAGCAGCTTGGGGGGTGATACGCAGTATTTT
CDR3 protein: CASSLGGDTQYF

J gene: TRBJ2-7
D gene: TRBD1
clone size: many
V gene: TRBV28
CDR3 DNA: TGTGCCAGCAGTTCAGGGGGCCTCGACGAGCAGTACTTC
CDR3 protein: CASSSGGLDEQYF

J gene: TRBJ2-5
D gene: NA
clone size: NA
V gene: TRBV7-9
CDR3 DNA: TGTGCCAGCAGCTTAATGGCGGGGCGGGGAGAGACCCAGTACTTC
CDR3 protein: CASSLMAGRGETQYF

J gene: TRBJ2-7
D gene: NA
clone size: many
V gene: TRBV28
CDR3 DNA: TGTGCCAGCAGTTCCCCCCGACAGGCGTCCTCCTACGAGCAGTACTTC
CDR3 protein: CASSSPRQASSYEQYF

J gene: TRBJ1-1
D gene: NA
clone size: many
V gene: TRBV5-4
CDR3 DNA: TGTGCCAGCAGCTTGGACAGGGTGAACACTGAAGCTTTCTTT
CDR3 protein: CASSLDRVNTEAFF

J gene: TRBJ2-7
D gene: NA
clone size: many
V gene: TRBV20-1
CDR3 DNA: TGCAGTGCTAGTGACCCCTGGGTGGAAAGCTACGAGCAGTACTTC
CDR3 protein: CSASDPWVESYEQYF

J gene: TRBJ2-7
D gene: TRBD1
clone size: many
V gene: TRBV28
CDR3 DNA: TGTGCCAGCAGCCCGACAGGGTTGCACGAGCAGTACTTC
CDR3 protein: CASSPTGLHEQYF

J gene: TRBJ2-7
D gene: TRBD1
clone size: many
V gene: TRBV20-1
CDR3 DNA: TGCAGTGCTAGGTCGGGGACAGGGCAATTCGAGCAGTACTTC
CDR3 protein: CSARSGTGQFEQYF